The 2 T cell receptor beta chains below come from one sample, sequenced in a study of T cell responses to AZD1222 COVID-19 vaccine. Sequenced by immunoSEQ multiplex PCR; TCRdb stores in-frame clones only, minus some. This sample has 85,000 to 90,000 clones, with around 90% found just once. Sample: peripheral blood, taken on day 0 of AZD1222 vaccination. These TCRs come from an adult in good health.

Worth noting for this clone: This sample includes further DNA sequences coding for the same CDR3. This chain uses TRBV7-9 with TRBJ2-3, with D unresolved. Per the germline V gene, CDR1 is SEHNR and CDR2 is FQNEAQ (reference sequence). The CDR3 loop spans 13 amino acids. The V end lost 0 bases, the J end lost 0 bases, and 1 base lay between the germline ends. CDR3 residues: CASSLASTDTQYF. CDR3 in DNA: TGTGCCAGCAGCTTAGCGAGCACAGATACGCAGTATTTT.

The genes are TRBV30 and TRBJ1-5, with a weak D call TRBD1 (5 bases). V lost 4 bases, J lost 0 bases, and 19 bases lay in between. The CDR3 runs 17 residues. Germline CDR1 is GTSNPN and CDR2 is SVGIG (reference sequence). CDR3 in amino acids: CAWTAGTASYSNQPQHF. CDR3 nucleotides: TGTGCCTGGACCGCCGGGACGGCGTCCTATAGCAATCAGCCCCAGCATTTT.